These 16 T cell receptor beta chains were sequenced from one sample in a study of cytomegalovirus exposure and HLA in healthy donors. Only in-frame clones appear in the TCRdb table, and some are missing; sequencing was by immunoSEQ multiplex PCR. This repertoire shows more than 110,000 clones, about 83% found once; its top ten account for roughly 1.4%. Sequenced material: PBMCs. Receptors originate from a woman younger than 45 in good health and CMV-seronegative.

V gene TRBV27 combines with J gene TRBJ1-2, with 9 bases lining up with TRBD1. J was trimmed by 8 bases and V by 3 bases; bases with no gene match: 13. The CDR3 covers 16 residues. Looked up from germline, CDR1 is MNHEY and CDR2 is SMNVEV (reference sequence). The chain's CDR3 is CASSFWGTGTTGGYTF. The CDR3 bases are TGTGCCAGCAGTTTTTGGGGGACAGGGACGACGGGCGGCTACACCTTC.

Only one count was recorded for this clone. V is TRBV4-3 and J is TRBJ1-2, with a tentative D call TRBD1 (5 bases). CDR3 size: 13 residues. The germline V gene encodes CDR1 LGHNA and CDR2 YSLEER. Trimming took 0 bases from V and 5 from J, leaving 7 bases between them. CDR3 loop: CASSQDRDYGYTF. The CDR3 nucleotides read TGCGCCAGCAGCCAAGACAGGGATTATGGCTACACCTTC.

CDR3 sequence (DNA): TGTGCCAGCATTGGACGACAGGGGGTGTACTCTGGGGCCAACGTCCTGACTTTC. Its protein product is CASIGRQGVYSGANVLTF. The chain uses TRBV28 and TRBJ2-6; the match to TRBD1 covers 9 bases. This CDR3 contains 18 residues. The V and J ends lost 7 bases and 0 bases, in that order; junction bases with no gene match: 10. Per the germline V gene, CDR1 is MDHEN and CDR2 is SYDVKM. The whole variable domain, filled in from reference TRBV28 and TRBJ2-6, reads DVKVTQSSRYLVKRTGEKVFLECVQDMDHENMFWYRQDPGLGLRLIYFSYDVKMKEKGDIPEGYSVSREKKERFSLILESASTNQTSMYLCASIGRQGVYSGANVLTFGAGSRLTVL.

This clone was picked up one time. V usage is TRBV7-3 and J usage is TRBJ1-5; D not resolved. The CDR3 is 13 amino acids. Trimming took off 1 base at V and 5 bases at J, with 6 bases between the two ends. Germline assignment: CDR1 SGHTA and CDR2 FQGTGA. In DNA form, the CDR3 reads TGTGCCAGCAGCTTAAACGGAGATCAGCCCCAGCATTTT. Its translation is CASSLNGDQPQHF.

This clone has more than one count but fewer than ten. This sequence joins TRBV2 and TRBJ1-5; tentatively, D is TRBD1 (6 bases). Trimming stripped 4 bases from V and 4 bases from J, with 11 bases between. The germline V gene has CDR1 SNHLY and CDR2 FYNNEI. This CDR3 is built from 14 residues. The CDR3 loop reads CASSVSQGNQPQHF. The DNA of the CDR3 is TGTGCCAGCAGTGTGAGCCAGGGGAATCAGCCCCAGCATTTT.

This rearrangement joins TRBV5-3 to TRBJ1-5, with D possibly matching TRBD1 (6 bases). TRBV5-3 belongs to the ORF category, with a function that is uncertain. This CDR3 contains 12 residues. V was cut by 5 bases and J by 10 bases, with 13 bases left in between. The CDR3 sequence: CARSFYRVPQHF. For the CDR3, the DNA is TGTGCCAGAAGTTTCTACAGGGTTCCCCAGCATTTT.

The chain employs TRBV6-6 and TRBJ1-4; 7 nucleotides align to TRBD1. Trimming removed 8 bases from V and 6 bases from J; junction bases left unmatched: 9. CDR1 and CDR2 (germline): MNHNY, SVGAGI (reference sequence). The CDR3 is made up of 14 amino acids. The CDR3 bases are TGTGCCAGCGCCTACAGGGGTCGGGATGAAAAACTGTTTTTT. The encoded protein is CASAYRGRDEKLFF.

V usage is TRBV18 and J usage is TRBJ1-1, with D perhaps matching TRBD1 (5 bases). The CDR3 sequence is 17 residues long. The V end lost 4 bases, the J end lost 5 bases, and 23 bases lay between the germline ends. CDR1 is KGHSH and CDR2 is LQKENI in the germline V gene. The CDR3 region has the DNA TGTGCCAGCTCACGAATTGAAACGGGACCGGGGGGGACTGAAGCTTTCTTT. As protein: CASSRIETGPGGTEAFF.

The CDR3 here is CASSTRTGPGSPLHF. In DNA, the CDR3 is TGTGCCAGCAGCACAAGGACAGGACCTGGTTCACCCCTCCACTTT. The chain recombines TRBV7-2 with TRBJ1-6; 7 nucleotides agree with TRBD1. V was clipped by 5 bases and J by 9 bases; unmatched bases: 10. CDR3 size: 15 residues. CDR1 is SGHTA and CDR2 is FQGNSA in the germline V gene.

CDR3 in amino acids: CATKEGAGSPLHF. The CDR3 DNA follows: TGTGCTACGAAGGAGGGGGCGGGTTCACCCCTCCACTTT. The chain joins TRBV6-1 to TRBJ1-6; the match to TRBD1 covers 7 bases. Germline V gives CDR1 MNHNS, CDR2 SASEGT. The CDR3 is 13 amino acids.

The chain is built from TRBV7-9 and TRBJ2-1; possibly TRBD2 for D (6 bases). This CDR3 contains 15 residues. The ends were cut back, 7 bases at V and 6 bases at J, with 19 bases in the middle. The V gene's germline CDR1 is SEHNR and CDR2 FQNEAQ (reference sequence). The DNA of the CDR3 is TGTGCCAGCAATCCCGCTGGCGGGGTTCGCAATGAGCAGTTCTTC. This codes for CASNPAGGVRNEQFF. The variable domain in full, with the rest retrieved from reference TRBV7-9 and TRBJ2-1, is DTGVSQNPRHKITKRGQNVTFRCDPISEHNRLYWYRQTLGQGPEFLTYFQNEAQLEKSRLLSDRFSAERPKGSFSTLEIQRTEQGDSAMYLCASNPAGGVRNEQFFGPGTRLTVL.

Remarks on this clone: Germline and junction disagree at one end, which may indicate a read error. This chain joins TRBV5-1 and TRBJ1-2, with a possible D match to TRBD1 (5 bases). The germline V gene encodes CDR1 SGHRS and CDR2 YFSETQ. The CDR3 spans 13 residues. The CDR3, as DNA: TGCGCCAGCAGCTCGAAGACAGACAGTCGCTCCGCCTTC. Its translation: CASSSKTDSRSAF. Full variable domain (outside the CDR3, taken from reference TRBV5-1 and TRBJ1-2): KAGVTQTPRYLIKTRGQQVTLSCSPISGHRSVSWYQQTPGQGLQFLFEYFSETQRNKGNFPGRFSGRQFSNSRSEMNVSTLELGDSALYLCASSSKTDSRSAFGSGTRLTVV.

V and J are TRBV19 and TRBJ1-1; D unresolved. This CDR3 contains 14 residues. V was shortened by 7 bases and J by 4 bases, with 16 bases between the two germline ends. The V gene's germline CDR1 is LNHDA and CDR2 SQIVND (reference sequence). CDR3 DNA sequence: TGTGCCAGTATTGACTCGGGTTTGGGCACTGAAGCTTTCTTT. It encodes CASIDSGLGTEAFF. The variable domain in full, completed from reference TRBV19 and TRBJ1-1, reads DGGITQSPKYLFRKEGQNVTLSCEQNLNHDAMYWYRQDPGQGLRLIYYSQIVNDFQKGDIAEGYSVSREKKESFPLTVTSAQKNPTAFYLCASIDSGLGTEAFFGQGTRLTVV.

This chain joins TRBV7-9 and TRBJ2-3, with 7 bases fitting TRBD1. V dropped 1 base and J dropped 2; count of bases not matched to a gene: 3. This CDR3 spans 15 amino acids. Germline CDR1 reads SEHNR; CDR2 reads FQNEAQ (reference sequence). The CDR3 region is CASSLEQGNTDTQYF. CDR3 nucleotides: TGTGCCAGCAGCTTAGAACAGGGGAACACAGATACGCAGTATTTT.

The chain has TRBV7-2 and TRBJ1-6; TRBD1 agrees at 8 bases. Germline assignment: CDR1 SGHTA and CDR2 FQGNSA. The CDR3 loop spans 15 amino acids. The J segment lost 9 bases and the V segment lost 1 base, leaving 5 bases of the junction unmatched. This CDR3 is CASSLGTGMASPLHF. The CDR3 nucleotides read TGTGCCAGCAGCTTAGGGACAGGGATGGCTTCACCCCTCCACTTT.

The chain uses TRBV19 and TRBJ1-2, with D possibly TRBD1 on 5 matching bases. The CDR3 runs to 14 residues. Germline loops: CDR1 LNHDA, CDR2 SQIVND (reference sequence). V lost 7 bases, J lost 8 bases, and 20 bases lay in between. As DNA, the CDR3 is TGTGCCAGTATGGGGCGGATCAACGTTGGGGGCTACACCTTC. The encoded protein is CASMGRINVGGYTF.